This T cell receptor (beta chain) was captured in a study of immune cell composition in non-small cell lung cancer. The repertoire was sequenced with immunoSEQ multiplex PCR; TCRdb's copy has only in-frame clones and lacks some. The sample holds around 2,500 clones; roughly four fifths are singletons and the top ten take 9.7%. Points on this clone: Its target is not known.

General study findings and limits: Squamous carcinomas (approximately 80%) more often had tumour-associated clones >0.5% than adenocarcinomas (roughly 35%). Shared sequences between tumour-reactive and dominant in vivo clones were not proven. Tumour TCR-beta clonality was not significantly tied to smoking pack-years.

DNA was extracted from unsorted cell suspensions stored frozen. The origin of this receptor is a human donor with non-small cell lung cancer. Sequenced material: lung tumor tissue.

For the CDR3, the DNA is TGTGCCACCAGCAGAGGCCACGGGGACAGGGGATCAGAGACCCAGTACTTC. Encoded protein: CATSRGHGDRGSETQYF. V and J are TRBV15 and TRBJ2-5, with TRBD1 matching over 10 bases. The CDR3 extends over 17 amino acids. Unmatched junction bases numbered 9, after V lost 1 base and J lost 4 bases. In germline, CDR1 is LNHNV, CDR2 YYDKDF (reference sequence).